This TCR beta chain was sequenced in a study of OX40 agonist ivuxolimab in advanced cancers. Study-wide context: Ivuxolimab was an agonistic, fully human IgG2 monoclonal antibody directed against OX40 (CD134), a costimulatory receptor. The paper reports the monotherapy dose-escalation portion (N of about 47 patients) of the phase I ivuxolimab trial. Prior anti-PD-1, anti-PD-L1 or anti-CTLA-4 therapy was permitted, and checkpoint inhibitors had been received by about 37% of dose-escalation patients. Among the 52 dose-escalation patients, some 19 had hepatocellular carcinoma, roughly 15 melanoma, 9 renal cell carcinoma and 9 head and neck cancer. In the dose-escalation cohort, over 65% of patients were male, and the mean age was approximately 55 years, with a range of 23 to 79. Partial responses were achieved by three dose-escalation patients, of whom one had hepatocellular carcinoma and two had cutaneous melanoma. The purpose of peripheral TCRbeta sequencing was to test whether ivuxolimab changed TCR sequence diversity and led to clonal T-cell expansion. Intravenous ivuxolimab was administered to patients every 2 weeks at six dose levels: 0.01, 0.1, 0.3, 1.5, 3 and 10 mg/kg. The paper as a whole reports these results and caveats: At doses from 0.1 to 3.0 mg/kg, clonal expansion was seen in both CD4+ and CD8+ blood T cells between baseline and week 6. On average, CD8+ T cells showed more expanded clones than CD4+ T cells after ivuxolimab. Low levels of normalized T-cell clonal expansion were also shown by some nonresponding patients. Which antigens the clonally expanded peripheral T cells were specific for was not determined. Partial responders in the 0.1-3.0 mg/kg groups had among the lowest normalized peripheral clonal expansion, especially among CD8+ T cells.

Notes on this clone: Its cognate antigen has yet to be identified. Base qualities are not recorded, but no much larger clone differs from it by a single base.

Genomic DNA was extracted from sorted cells for sequencing of the TCRbeta CDR3 region. TCRbeta CDR3 regions were sequenced using the immunoSEQ Assay. The clones in this table, taken by TCRdb from immuneACCESS, are in-frame only. Not every clone is retained; where verified, under half of the shortfall comes from an unresolved V gene, and the cause of the rest is unknown. In all, the sample holds more than 9,000 clones, and less than 80% of those were seen once. The top ten clones comprise over 20% of the sample. Measured from the cysteine to the phenylalanine, the CDR3 is 15 residues long. Just CDR3 DNA is preserved here, 45 bases in frame from base 1. CDR1 and CDR2 are read off the germline V gene (reference sequence) as MNHNY and SVGAGI. Relative to germline, V is 2 bases shorter and J is 4 bases shorter, with 14 bases between their ends. The trial excluded patients who had a history of autoimmune disease or were on systemic immunosuppression. Peripheral blood for TCR sequencing was collected from all dose cohorts at baseline, on cycle 4 day 1, and on cycle 7 day 1. The samples were drawn from a first-in-human, open-label, multicenter phase I dose-escalation trial of ivuxolimab. Adults with locally advanced or metastatic melanoma, renal cell carcinoma, hepatocellular carcinoma or head and neck squamous cell carcinoma were enrolled in the trial. Before TCR sequencing, CD4+ T cells and CD8+ T cells from peripheral blood were sorted into separate populations.

This TCR derives from an adult with an advanced solid tumor such as melanoma, head and neck, liver or kidney cancer. This specimen consisted of CD4+ or CD8+ T cells sorted from blood, obtained in a trial of the OX40 agonist ivuxolimab. The sequence links TRBV6-6 to TRBJ1-1, with the D gene uncertain. The CDR3 protein is CASSYSPTPGTEAFF. The sequence in DNA is TGTGCCAGCAGTTACAGCCCCACTCCCGGCACTGAAGCTTTCTTT.